The 11 T cell receptor beta chains listed next were all sequenced from one sample in a study of CD8 T cells in Susac syndrome. After extraction with the RNeasy kit, roughly 0.45 to 1 ug of the RNA was reverse transcribed using random hexamers. TCRdb reanalysed the immunoSEQ multiplex PCR reads using MiXCR and keeps one entry per CDR3 protein. The repertoire includes 150,000 to 180,000 distinct CDR3 sequences, just under 97% of them detected once, and around 0.15% sits in the top ten. Sequencing was performed on CD8+ T cells from PBMCs. These receptors all come from a human donor with multiple sclerosis.

This rearrangement joins TRBV29-1 to TRBJ1-1, with 12 nucleotides matching TRBD1. With 7 bases clipped from V and 6 bases from J, the junction kept 12 bases outside the gene matches. Germline lookup yields CDR1 SQVTM and CDR2 ANQGSEA. The CDR3 runs 15 residues. The CDR3 sequence is CSATGTGGTRAEAFF. The CDR3 DNA reads TGCAGCGCCACCGGGACAGGGGGCACTCGCGCTGAAGCTTTCTTT.

The chain uses TRBV2 and TRBJ1-2; possibly TRBD1 for D (5 bases). V shed 11 bases and J shed 6 bases, with 13 bases lying between them. The CDR3 is made up of 11 amino acids. CDR1 and CDR2 (germline): SNHLY, FYNNEI. CDR3 loop: CAGFKGHGYTF. Here the CDR3 DNA reads TGTGCCGGATTCAAGGGGCATGGCTACACCTTC.

The chain recombines TRBV29-1 with TRBJ2-7; the D gene is possibly TRBD2 (6 bases). Deletions cut 2 bases from V and 5 bases from J, with 13 bases between. From germline, CDR1 is SQVTM and CDR2 ANQGSEA. The CDR3 covers 13 residues. The CDR3 sequence is CSVERLDNNEQYF. The DNA for the CDR3 is TGCAGCGTTGAAAGACTAGATAACAACGAGCAGTACTTC.

The gene calls are TRBV12-5 and TRBJ2-7; D tentatively reads TRBD1 or TRBD2 (6 bases each). Trimming stripped 1 base from V and 2 bases from J, with 18 bases between. CDR1 LGHNT and CDR2 FRNRAP come from the germline V gene. This CDR3 region has 17 residues. The CDR3 sequence: CASGLDLRGDIPYEQYF. The DNA for the CDR3 is TGTGCTAGTGGTTTGGATCTTCGCGGGGACATCCCCTACGAGCAGTACTTC.

The rearrangement links TRBV20-1 to TRBJ1-5; D gene unclear. Germline V CDR1 and CDR2: DFQATT, SNEGSKA (reference sequence). The V gene lost 0 bases and the J gene lost 5 bases, with 5 bases spanning the gap. This CDR3 region has 12 residues. The CDR3 nucleotides are TGCAGTGCTAGAGACAGTTATCAGCCCCAGCATTTT. This gives the protein CSARDSYQPQHF.

The gene calls are TRBV30 and TRBJ2-1, with 7 nucleotides matching TRBD1. J lost 0 bases, V lost 0 bases, and 2 bases had no gene match. CDR3 length equals 15 residues. Germline CDR1 and CDR2: GTSNPN and SVGIG (reference sequence). The CDR3 coding sequence is TGTGCCTGGAGTGTTTGGACAGGCTCCTACAATGAGCAGTTCTTC. Its translation: CAWSVWTGSYNEQFF.

The rearrangement links TRBV29-1 to TRBJ2-5; D unclear. The CDR3 has 11 residues. V gave up 3 bases and J gave up 4 bases, with 6 bases separating them. Germline V gene lookup returns CDR1 SQVTM and CDR2 ANQGSEA. The CDR3 sequence: CSVEVIETQYF. In DNA form, the CDR3 reads TGCAGCGTTGAGGTCATAGAGACCCAGTACTTC.

V is TRBV28 and J is TRBJ2-3, with TRBD1 matching over 7 bases. This CDR3 has 14 amino acids. J lost 5 bases, V lost 10 bases, and 12 bases had no gene match. Germline CDR1 is MDHEN and CDR2 is SYDVKM. The CDR3 loop reads CATATGIRRDTQYF. CDR3 bases: TGTGCCACCGCGACAGGGATTAGACGAGATACGCAGTATTTT.

The chain is built from TRBV29-1 and TRBJ2-3, with TRBD1 identical over 9 bases. The germline V gene has CDR1 SQVTM and CDR2 ANQGSEA. V was pared by 7 bases and J by 3 bases, with 8 bases of the junction left unmatched. The CDR3 consists of 14 residues. CDR3 sequence reads: CSAETGGGTDTQYF. The CDR3 DNA follows: TGCAGCGCCGAGACAGGGGGGGGGACAGATACGCAGTATTTT.

The CDR3 coding sequence is TGTGCCAGCAGTTTTGAGGAGTCTGGGGCCAACGTCCTGACTTTC. It codes for CASSFEESGANVLTF. The chain joins TRBV12-3 or TRBV12-4 to TRBJ2-6; the D is unclear. The CDR3 runs 15 residues. Trimming stripped 3 bases from V and 1 base from J, with 7 bases between.

V gene TRBV29-1 combines with J gene TRBJ2-2; the D gene could be TRBD1 or TRBD2 (5 bases each). Between the trimmed V and J ends, which lost 1 base and 3 bases, there was a span of 12 bases. Germline assignment: CDR1 SQVTM and CDR2 ANQGSEA. This CDR3 spans 15 amino acids. The chain's CDR3 is CSVEGRGADTGELFF. DNA of the CDR3: TGCAGCGTTGAAGGAAGAGGGGCCGACACCGGGGAGCTGTTTTTT.